This T cell receptor beta chain was recovered during a study of identical twins. Many counts were recorded for this clonotype. One entry per CDR3 protein, called by TCRdb with MiXCR from the 5' RACE reads. The data hold 350,000 or so distinct CDR3 sequences, with roughly 9% observed a single time. Deletions cut 5 bases from V and 5 bases from J, with 11 bases between. The CDR3 has 12 amino acids. The germline V gene has CDR1 DFQATT and CDR2 SNEGSKA (reference sequence). The chain employs TRBV20-1 and TRBJ2-3; D not certain. Sequencing was carried out using naive T cells sorted from blood. This clonotype was sampled from a woman between 50 and 59 years old in good health. CDR3 sequence reads: CSAPDRGDTQYF. CDR3 DNA sequence: TGCAGTGCTCCCGACCGCGGAGATACGCAGTATTTT.